This TCR beta chain appears in the sequencing data of a study of beta chain features in type 1 diabetes. Stem cell-like memory, regulatory, central memory and naive CD4+ cells were sorted via CD45RO/CCR7/CD25/CD127/CD95/CD27. Study conclusions and caveats: The influence of HLA type on TCRB rearrangement stayed undetermined. Among all four CD4+ subsets, Type 1 diabetes patients had TCRB CDR3s that were moderately but significantly shorter. With patients and controls alike, PCR might favor shorter templates to an equal degree.

Trimming left V 2 bases short and J 4 bases short, with 21 bases between. The CDR3 has 18 amino acids. CDR1 is SGHAT and CDR2 is FQNNGV in the germline V gene. Since all of the isolated RNA was reverse transcribed, expressed TCRB transcripts were what got sequenced. Assay used: immunoSEQ multiplex PCR; TCRdb lists only in-frame clones, some missing. Of about 340,000 clones in the sample, roughly 12% are singletons; the top ten hold over 0.014%. This clone was counted a few times. What it binds is not known. Source material: naive CD4+ T cells from blood. This clonotype was sampled from a woman aged 18-29 years with type 1 diabetes. The chain carries TRBV11-2 and TRBJ2-1, with a weak D call TRBD2 (5 bases). The CDR3 bases are TGTGCCAGCAGCTTACCCAGCCTAGCTATGTGGCCATACAATGAGCAGTTCTTC. Protein sequence: CASSLPSLAMWPYNEQFF.